What follows are 11 T cell receptor beta chains derived from one specimen sequenced in a study of CD8 T cells in ankylosing spondylitis. TCRdb called the 5' RACE reads again in MiXCR, with one record for every CDR3 protein. The sample holds 200,000 to 250,000 distinct CDR3 sequences, approximately 24% seen once. Sequenced material: blood, either unsorted or a sorted T cell fraction (not recorded which). These receptors originate from a male donor with ankylosing spondylitis or in good health (not recorded which).

Only one count was recorded for this clonotype. The gene calls are TRBV7-2 and TRBJ2-7, with 10 nucleotides matching TRBD2. Germline assignment: CDR1 SGHTA and CDR2 FQGNSA. Trimming took 5 bases from V and 2 from J; bases not matched to a gene: 9. This CDR3 is 16 amino acids long. The CDR3 sequence: CASSQLGLAGAYEQYF. The CDR3 region has the DNA TGTGCCAGCAGCCAACTAGGGCTAGCGGGAGCCTACGAGCAGTACTTC. Based on the CDR3 plus reference TRBV7-2 and TRBJ2-7, the full variable domain is GAGVSQSPSNKVTEKGKDVELRCDPISGHTALYWYRQSLGQGLEFLIYFQGNSAPDKSGLPSDRFSAERTGGSVSTLTIQRTQQEDSAVYLCASSQLGLAGAYEQYFGPGTRLTVT.

For the CDR3, the DNA is TGCAGTGCTAGAGAGGGACTAGCGGGAAGAGGTCACAATGAGCAGTTCTTC. This gives the protein CSAREGLAGRGHNEQFF. The J gene is TRBJ2-1, the V gene TRBV20-1; 13 bases map to TRBD2. CDR1 DFQATT and CDR2 SNEGSKA come from the germline V gene (reference sequence). V was pared by 0 bases and J by 5 bases, with 7 bases of the junction left unmatched. The CDR3 length is 17 residues.

This clonotype was seen only a few times. V and J are TRBV5-1 and TRBJ2-3; possible D gene TRBD2, 6 bases. V was cut by 6 bases and J by 0 bases, with 14 bases left in between. The CDR3 contains 15 residues. Germline CDR1 SGHRS, CDR2 YFSETQ. CDR3 residues: CASIGNRGSTDTQYF. The DNA of the CDR3 is TGCGCCAGCATAGGTAACCGGGGGAGCACAGATACGCAGTATTTT.

In this sample, this clonotype turned up a few times. J is TRBJ2-5 and V is TRBV20-1; D possibly corresponds to TRBD1 (5 bases). The CDR3 has 13 residues. From germline, CDR1 is DFQATT and CDR2 SNEGSKA (reference sequence). The V end lost 4 bases, the J end lost 4 bases, and 13 bases lay between the germline ends. CDR3 sequence reads: CSAKTRDLETQYF. The CDR3 nucleotides read TGCAGTGCTAAAACCAGGGATCTAGAGACCCAGTACTTC.

This rearrangement joins TRBV5-1 to TRBJ2-5, with D possibly being TRBD1 (5 bases). CDR1 and CDR2 from the germline V gene are SGHRS and YFSETQ. The CDR3 runs to 13 residues. V dropped 1 base and J dropped 5 bases, with 9 bases sitting between them. The CDR3 spells CASSLNQGETQYF. Here the CDR3 DNA reads TGCGCCAGCAGCTTGAACCAGGGCGAGACCCAGTACTTC.

The chain recombines TRBV5-1 with TRBJ1-1; D gene ambiguous. CDR3 length: 16 residues. CDR1 is SGHRS, CDR2 YFSETQ, per germline. V shed 4 bases and J shed 6 bases, with 22 bases lying between them. CDR3 bases: TGCGCCAGCAGCCCGACACGGAGGACGGTGTTCGCTGAAGCTTTCTTT. This translates into CASSPTRRTVFAEAFF.

In its sample, this clonotype was seen a few times. The chain joins TRBV2 to TRBJ2-5; D is possibly TRBD1 or TRBD2 (6 bases each). This CDR3 is built from 15 residues. Germline-derived CDR1 and CDR2 are SNHLY and FYNNEI. Trimming removed 1 base at V and 5 bases at J, with 14 bases between. The CDR3 nucleotides read TGTGCCAGCAGTGAAGTACCCGGGGGCCGGGAGACCCAGTACTTC. Translated, it gives CASSEVPGGRETQYF.

This clonotype was observed many times. V and J are TRBV20-1 and TRBJ2-2; 7 bases fit TRBD1. This CDR3 contains 16 residues. Looked up from germline, CDR1 is DFQATT and CDR2 is SNEGSKA (reference sequence). The J segment lost 5 bases and the V segment lost 4 bases, leaving 13 bases of the junction unmatched. The DNA of the CDR3 is TGCAGTGCTAAAAAACCAGACAGGGTCCAAACCGGGGAGCTGTTTTTT. Its protein product is CSAKKPDRVQTGELFF.

The CDR3 loop reads CASSLVSLETQYF. The CDR3 DNA reads TGTGCCAGCAGCTTAGTCAGTTTGGAGACCCAGTACTTC. The V call is TRBV7-3, the J call TRBJ2-5; D not certain. The CDR3 loop spans 13 amino acids. V lost 2 bases and J 5 bases, leaving 9 bases between the germline ends. CDR1 SGHTA and CDR2 FQGTGA come from the germline V gene. Supplemented by reference TRBV7-3 and TRBJ2-5, the full variable domain reads GAGVSQTPSNKVTEKGKYVELRCDPISGHTALYWYRQSLGQGPEFLIYFQGTGAADDSGLPNDRFFAVRPEGSVSTLKIQRTERGDSAVYLCASSLVSLETQYFGPGTRLLVL.

The V and J genes are TRBV20-1 and TRBJ2-5; 12 bases agree with TRBD2. The CDR3 totals 13 residues. Unmatched junction bases numbered 3, after V lost 5 bases and J lost 5 bases. CDR1 DFQATT and CDR2 SNEGSKA come from the germline V gene (reference sequence). CDR3 coding DNA: TGCAGTGCTCGGACTAGCGGGAAGGAGACCCAGTACTTC. It specifies CSARTSGKETQYF.

This clonotype was observed many times. The chain employs TRBV12-3 or TRBV12-4 and TRBJ1-4; TRBD1 is a possible D gene (5 bases). The CDR3 consists of 15 residues. V lost 3 bases, J lost 3 bases, and 11 bases lay in between. CDR3: CASSFRGSANEKLFF. For the CDR3, the DNA is TGTGCCAGCAGTTTTCGGGGGTCAGCTAATGAAAAACTGTTTTTT.